This entry features one T cell receptor (beta chain) sequence. Its antigen is as yet unknown. This entry comes from a study of blood T cells in healthy people across ages. Study results and caveats: Aged donors had fewer naive CD4+ cells and lower diversity than long-lived donors.

Then a second PCR, running roughly 7 to 11 cycles, was carried out with a sample-barcoded 5' primer and a J-beta primer mix. TCRdb analysed the 5' RACE reads with MiXCR anew, one entry per CDR3 protein. The sample yields fewer than 700,000 distinct CDR3 sequences, roughly 48% seen once. CDR3 length equals 16 residues. The ends were cut back, 4 bases at V and 0 bases at J, with 15 bases in the middle. The germline gives CDR1 SEHNR, CDR2 FQNEAQ (reference sequence). The TCR sequence derives from an elderly man in good health. Source material: blood. The chain joins TRBV7-9 to TRBJ1-1, with a weak D call TRBD1 (6 bases). Here the CDR3 DNA reads TGTGCCAGCAGCTCACCAATAGGGACATTGAACACTGAAGCTTTCTTT. Residues: CASSSPIGTLNTEAFF.